The 32 T cell receptor beta chains given below trace back to one sample, sequenced in a study of regulatory T cells in long-lasting Graves disease. TCR beta libraries were built with iRepertoire HTBI primers and Arm-PCR of CDR3 regions. Using its own MiXCR run on the multiplex PCR reads, TCRdb lists one record per CDR3 protein. Found here are around 330,000 distinct CDR3 sequences, over 15% of them singletons; the top ten hold 35% to 45%. The time point was: newly diagnosed GD, antithyroid drugs for less than 3 months. RNA from PBMCs was the source of the TCR library. The sequenced sample was peripheral blood mononuclear cells (PBMCs), obtained at new diagnosis, from a patient treated with antithyroid drugs. These receptors were taken from a female donor with Graves disease.

This clonotype was counted at least ten times. The V call is TRBV5-1, the J call TRBJ1-2; no reliable D call. Germline V CDR1 and CDR2: SGHRS, YFSETQ. Trimming shortened V by 3 bases and J by 3 bases, and 9 bases separated the two germline ends. The CDR3 is made up of 13 amino acids. The CDR3 bases are TGCGCCAGCAGCTCCGGGGTGGACTATGGCTACACCTTC. It codes for CASSSGVDYGYTF.

The DNA of the CDR3 is TGTGCCAGCTCACAAATGCGTGCCAGCCACGAGCAGTACTTC. Amino acid sequence: CASSQMRASHEQYF. The chain is built from TRBV18 and TRBJ2-7; D is uncertain. Deletions cut 4 bases from V and 5 bases from J, with 15 bases between. The CDR3 extends over 14 amino acids. The germline CDR1 and CDR2 sequences are KGHSH and LQKENI.

This clonotype was counted a few times. The CDR3: CASSPRRFDEQYF. CDR3 DNA sequence: TGTGCCAGTAGTCCCCGACGGTTTGACGAGCAGTACTTC. The chain employs TRBV19 and TRBJ2-7; no clear D. CDR3 length: 13 residues. From germline, CDR1 is LNHDA and CDR2 SQIVND (reference sequence). Trimming took 5 bases from V and 5 from J, leaving 13 bases between them.

This clonotype has a count of ten or more. This chain joins TRBV27 and TRBJ1-1; D unresolved. The germline V and J ends were trimmed by 4 bases and 8 bases, with 14 bases remaining between them. The CDR3 has 13 amino acids. The V gene's germline CDR1 is MNHEY and CDR2 SMNVEV (reference sequence). CDR3 coding DNA: TGTGCCAGCAGTTCGTGGGGAATGGAGGAAGCTTTCTTT. Translated: CASSSWGMEEAFF.

With respect to this clonotype: A read error is possible here, since a much larger clone lies one base away. The rearrangement joins TRBV3-1 to TRBJ2-6; no reliable D call. From germline, CDR1 is LGHDT and CDR2 YNNKEL (reference sequence). CDR3 size: 16 residues. As DNA, the CDR3 is TGTGCCAGCAGCCAAGAAGTGGGCTCTGAGGCCAACGTCCTGACTTTC. This sequence encodes CASSQEVGSEANVLTF.

In this sample, this clonotype turned up many times. The V and J genes are TRBV7-3 and TRBJ2-1, with D tentatively TRBD1 or TRBD2 (7 bases each). The germline gives CDR1 SGHTA, CDR2 FQGTGA. The CDR3 totals 15 residues. Trimming left V 3 bases short and J 2 bases short, with 11 bases between. The CDR3 nucleotides are TGTGCCAGCAGCTTGGGAGGGGGCACCTACAATGAGCAGTTCTTC. It is translated as CASSLGGGTYNEQFF.

As concerns this clonotype: This sequence may be a read error, since a much larger clone differs from it by one base. The chain combines TRBV12-3 or TRBV12-4 with TRBJ2-3; 9 bases are a match to TRBD2. The CDR3 runs to 16 residues. CDR3 sequence reads: CASSGIAGATTVTQYF. DNA for the CDR3: TGTGCCAGCAGTGGGATAGCGGGAGCGACCACAGTTACGCAGTATTTT.

This clonotype showed up many times. The chain recombines TRBV6-1 with TRBJ2-3; 7 positions match TRBD2. The CDR3 runs 14 residues. Losses at the gene ends were 4 bases for V and 4 bases for J; bases not matched to a gene: 5. Germline lookup yields CDR1 MNHNS and CDR2 SASEGT. The CDR3 DNA reads as TGTGCCAGCAGTGTTCGGCTAGCGGCAGATACGCAGTATTTT. This translates into CASSVRLAADTQYF.

There are many counts of this clonotype. The CDR3 is CASSPIGGSRILHF. As DNA, the CDR3 is TGTGCCAGCAGTCCCATAGGAGGCTCGCGGATCCTCCACTTT. The V and J genes are TRBV11-2 and TRBJ1-6; no reliable D call. The CDR3 is made up of 14 amino acids. The germline V and J ends were trimmed by 6 bases and 15 bases, with 21 bases remaining between them. CDR1 and CDR2 from the germline V gene are SGHAT and FQNNGV.

This clonotype has only a few counts. Just one base apart from a much larger clone, this may be a read error. The chain couples TRBV7-2 to TRBJ1-1; no reliable D call. This CDR3 is 13 amino acids long. Germline CDR1 is SGHTA and CDR2 is FQGNSA. The CDR3 DNA is TGTGCCAGCAGCCCGAGGGAGAACACTGGAGCTTTCTTT. Translation gives CASSPRENTGAFF.

This clonotype was found many times. V usage is TRBV2 and J usage is TRBJ2-1, with 9 bases identical to TRBD1. The germline CDR1 and CDR2 sequences are SNHLY and FYNNEI. The CDR3 sequence is 15 residues long. V lost 6 bases and J lost 2; bases outside the gene matches: 5. CDR3: CASSGQGKAYNEQFF. CDR3 bases: TGTGCCAGCAGCGGACAGGGGAAAGCCTACAATGAGCAGTTCTTC.

This clonotype was recorded many times. The rearrangement links TRBV27 to TRBJ2-4; D uncertain. Germline V gives CDR1 MNHEY, CDR2 SMNVEV (reference sequence). There are 19 residues in the CDR3. V lost 1 base and J 0 bases, leaving 19 bases between the germline ends. CDR3 sequence reads: CASSLYRGRIWLAKNIQYF. In DNA, the CDR3 is TGTGCCAGCAGTTTATACCGCGGCAGAATATGGCTAGCCAAAAACATTCAGTACTTC.

The gene calls are TRBV2 and TRBJ1-2; tentatively, D is TRBD1 (6 bases). CDR1 is SNHLY and CDR2 is FYNNEI in the germline V gene. The CDR3 has 12 amino acids. Written as DNA, the CDR3 is TGTGCTTCGAAGGGGGAGGGAGGTGGCTACACCTTC. This gives the protein CASKGEGGGYTF.

This clonotype occurred many times. The CDR3 region is CSARDLGGNEQYF. CDR3 DNA: TGCAGTGCTAGAGATCTGGGGGGGAACGAGCAGTACTTC. The V and J genes are TRBV20-1 and TRBJ2-7; TRBD2 matches at 7 bases. The ends lost 0 bases at V and 5 bases at J; junction bases unmatched: 4. This CDR3 comprises 13 residues. The germline V gene has CDR1 DFQATT and CDR2 SNEGSKA (reference sequence).

This clonotype is termed medium-sized (0.01 to 0.1%). The chain uses TRBV11-2 and TRBJ1-1; D unclear. Trimming stripped 0 bases from V and 4 bases from J, with 3 bases between. This CDR3 has 12 residues. Per the germline V gene, CDR1 is SGHAT and CDR2 is FQNNGV. The CDR3 DNA follows: TGTGCCAGCAGCTTAGATAGCACTGAAGCTTTCTTT. This sequence encodes CASSLDSTEAFF.

Only a few counts were recorded for this clonotype. The V and J genes are TRBV5-1 and TRBJ2-5; 7 nucleotides agree with TRBD2. V shed 7 bases, J shed 5 bases, and the junction held 8 bases outside the gene matches. The CDR3 contains 13 residues. The germline CDR1 and CDR2 sequences are SGHRS and YFSETQ. As DNA, the CDR3 is TGCGCCAGCGAGGGAGGGGACGGCGAGACCCAGTACTTC. This sequence encodes CASEGGDGETQYF. Full variable domain (rest looked up from reference TRBV5-1 and TRBJ2-5): KAGVTQTPRYLIKTRGQQVTLSCSPISGHRSVSWYQQTPGQGLQFLFEYFSETQRNKGNFPGRFSGRQFSNSRSEMNVSTLELGDSALYLCASEGGDGETQYFGPGTRLLVL.

There are many counts of this clonotype. The J gene is TRBJ2-1, the V gene TRBV4-2, with D possibly matching TRBD2 (6 bases). The CDR3 extends over 14 amino acids. V was clipped by 1 base and J by 6 bases, with 10 bases between them. Germline V gene data show CDR1 as LGHNA and CDR2 as YNFKEQ. The CDR3 region has the DNA TGTGCCAGCAGCCAAGCGGGAGAGATCAATGAGCAGTTCTTC. This gives the protein CASSQAGEINEQFF.

This clonotype was observed at least ten times. This chain connects TRBV7-8 to TRBJ2-7; tentatively, D is TRBD1 (6 bases). The germline V and J ends were trimmed by 5 bases and 0 bases, with 14 bases remaining between them. The CDR3 contains 15 residues. Germline-derived CDR1 and CDR2 are SGHVS and FQNEAQ. The CDR3 reads CASSRDRRSSYEQYF. Written as DNA, the CDR3 is TGTGCCAGCAGCCGTGACAGGCGAAGCTCCTACGAGCAGTACTTC.

In this sample, this clonotype turned up a few times. The chain carries TRBV3-1 and TRBJ2-1, with TRBD2 matching 7 bases. Germline V gives CDR1 LGHDT, CDR2 YNNKEL (reference sequence). The ends lost 5 bases at V and 9 bases at J; junction bases unmatched: 10. This CDR3 has 14 amino acids. The DNA of the CDR3 is TGTGCCAGCAGCTTAATAGCGGGCGATACTGAGCAGTTCTTC. Translation: CASSLIAGDTEQFF.

The rearrangement links TRBV27 to TRBJ2-5; TRBD2 agrees at 7 bases. This CDR3 spans 14 amino acids. V was clipped by 5 bases and J by 4 bases; unmatched bases: 7. Germline V CDR1 and CDR2: MNHEY, SMNVEV (reference sequence). CDR3 region: CASSPAGDGETQYF. In DNA form, the CDR3 reads TGTGCCAGCAGTCCGGCGGGAGACGGAGAGACCCAGTACTTC.

This sequence joins TRBV7-8 and TRBJ1-4, with unresolved D. Deletions cut 6 bases from V and 8 bases from J, with 19 bases between. Looked up from germline, CDR1 is SGHVS and CDR2 is FQNEAQ. This CDR3 spans 15 amino acids. The CDR3 spells CASRARKGEKEKLFF. Here the CDR3 DNA reads TGTGCCAGCAGGGCCCGAAAAGGCGAAAAGGAAAAACTGTTTTTT. Looking up the rest from reference TRBV7-8 and TRBJ1-4 gives the full variable domain: GAGVSQSPRYKVAKRGQDVALRCDPISGHVSLFWYQQALGQGPEFLTYFQNEAQLDKSGLPSDRFFAERPEGSVSTLKIQRTQQEDSAVYLCASRARKGEKEKLFFGSGTQLSVL.

Ten or more counts support this clonotype. This chain uses TRBV19 with TRBJ1-5, with 8 positions matching TRBD1. CDR1 is LNHDA, CDR2 SQIVND, per germline (reference sequence). The length of the CDR3 is 15 residues. J gave up 3 bases and V 5 bases, and 6 bases lay outside the gene matches. CDR3 nucleotide sequence: TGTGCCAGTAGTCTTTGGACAGGGTACAATCAGCCCCAGCATTTT. This translates into CASSLWTGYNQPQHF.

This clonotype was detected a few times. This chain joins TRBV2 and TRBJ2-1, with 13 bases that match TRBD2. V lost 5 bases and J lost 4; bases outside the gene matches: 5. Germline CDR1 reads SNHLY; CDR2 reads FYNNEI. CDR3 size: 16 residues. The CDR3 loop reads CASSPGTSGKYNEQFF. The CDR3 DNA follows: TGTGCCAGCAGTCCCGGGACTAGCGGGAAGTACAATGAGCAGTTCTTC.

This clonotype came up once. The chain carries TRBV5-1 and TRBJ2-7, with unresolved D. V lost 0 bases, J lost 1 base, and 11 bases lay in between. Germline CDR1 reads SGHRS; CDR2 reads YFSETQ. The CDR3 has 15 residues. The CDR3 DNA follows: TGCGCCAGCAGCTTGGCCGAAGCGCGATCCTACGAGCAGTACTTC. The encoded protein is CASSLAEARSYEQYF.

This clonotype was counted at least ten times. The chain links TRBV27 to TRBJ2-1, with 9 bases fitting TRBD2. The CDR3 covers 21 residues. Germline-derived CDR1 and CDR2 are MNHEY and SMNVEV (reference sequence). The V segment lost 3 bases and the J segment 0 bases; nucleotides outside the gene matches: 18. The CDR3 protein is CASSLGGGELAGKFSYNEQFF. DNA of the CDR3: TGTGCCAGCAGTTTGGGGGGGGGAGAACTAGCGGGTAAATTCTCCTACAATGAGCAGTTCTTC.

This clonotype was detected ten times or more. DNA for the CDR3: TGTGCCAGCAGCCTAGGACAGGGTGGGGCGGGCACAGATACGCAGTATTTT. Translating it yields CASSLGQGGAGTDTQYF. The chain joins TRBV25-1 to TRBJ2-3; 8 bases are shared with TRBD1. Germline V CDR1 and CDR2: MGHDK, SYGVNS. The ends lost 6 bases at V and 1 base at J; junction bases unmatched: 12. CDR3 length: 17 residues.

This clonotype was detected a few times. The chain uses TRBV4-1 and TRBJ2-7, with 8 bases identical to TRBD2. The germline gives CDR1 MGHRA, CDR2 YSYEKL. This CDR3 spans 15 amino acids. J was trimmed by 6 bases and V by 0 bases; bases with no gene match: 7. The CDR3 here is CASSQDLLAGGEQYF. CDR3 sequence (DNA): TGCGCCAGCAGCCAAGACCTGTTGGCGGGAGGCGAGCAGTACTTC.

The DNA of the CDR3 is TGTGCCAGCAGCCTTGTGGTGGGAGGGCCGGGGAATGAGCAGTTCTTC. This gives the protein CASSLVVGGPGNEQFF. J is TRBJ2-1 and V is TRBV5-4; 7 nucleotides line up with TRBD2. J was trimmed by 7 bases and V by 4 bases; bases with no gene match: 14. In germline, CDR1 is SGHNT, CDR2 YYREEE (reference sequence). The CDR3 length is 16 residues.

In its sample, this clonotype was seen a few times. The chain has TRBV10-1 and TRBJ2-1; 8 bases fit TRBD1. The CDR3 is 14 residues long. V shed 2 bases, J shed 8 bases, and the junction held 5 bases outside the gene matches. CDR1 is WNHNN and CDR2 is SYGVQD in the germline V gene (reference sequence). The CDR3 DNA is TGCGCCAGCAGTGAGGTGGACAGGGATCATGAGCAGTTCTTC. Amino acid sequence: CASSEVDRDHEQFF.

This clonotype appeared many times. The rearrangement links TRBV28 to TRBJ2-7; maybe TRBD2 (6 bases). The CDR3 covers 14 residues. Germline CDR1 MDHEN, CDR2 SYDVKM. The ends were cut back, 3 bases at V and 2 bases at J, with 11 bases in the middle. For the CDR3, the DNA is TGTGCCAGCAGTTTCGTGGGCGGGGCCTACGAGCAGTACTTC. It specifies CASSFVGGAYEQYF.

The rearrangement uses TRBV29-1 and TRBJ2-5; no definite D call. Trimming stripped 4 bases from V and 5 bases from J, with 14 bases between. Germline-derived CDR1 and CDR2 are SQVTM and ANQGSEA. The CDR3 has 13 residues. The CDR3 sequence is CSVALVERETQYF. The DNA of the CDR3 is TGCAGCGTTGCCCTCGTAGAGAGGGAGACCCAGTACTTC. The entire variable domain, with the rest obtained from reference TRBV29-1 and TRBJ2-5, is as follows: SAVISQKPSRDICQRGTSLTIQCQVDSQVTMMFWYRQQPGQSLTLIATANQGSEATYESGFVIDKFPISRPNLTFSTLTVSNMSPEDSSIYLCSVALVERETQYFGPGTRLLVL.

The sample holds many counts of this clonotype. The V and J genes are TRBV3-1 and TRBJ2-5; TRBD1 matches 10 bases. J lost 5 bases, V lost 3 bases, and 3 bases had no gene match. The CDR3 is 14 residues long. Germline CDR1 LGHDT, CDR2 YNNKEL (reference sequence). CDR3 loop: CASSQMTGGETQYF. Written as DNA, the CDR3 is TGTGCCAGCAGCCAGATGACAGGGGGCGAGACCCAGTACTTC.